This T cell receptor (beta chain) is from a study of blood T cell repertoires in COVID-19. Germline V gene data show CDR1 as MNHEY and CDR2 as SVGAGI. CDR3 length: 15 amino acids. V lost 3 bases, J lost 4 bases, and 4 bases stayed unmatched. In the original processing: Reference gene primer amplification in the assay estimated nucleated cell counts. The table came from immunoSEQ multiplex PCR; TCRdb's copy has only in-frame clones and leaves some out. The V and J calls and clone size come from that table; D and trimming were worked out from the DNA. Of under 250,000 clones in the sample, 65% to 85% were seen once.

The sequence came from a man in his forties with active or convalescent COVID-19. The J gene is TRBJ1-4, the V gene TRBV6-5; 8 positions match TRBD1. The specimen was peripheral blood. CDR3 bases: TGTGCCAGCAGTTATACGACAGGGGTTAATGAAAAACTGTTTTTT. It translates to CASSYTTGVNEKLFF.